The 19 T cell receptor beta chains in this list originate from one sample, sequenced in a study of regulatory T cells in long-lasting Graves disease. iRepertoire HTBI primers and Arm-PCR of CDR3 regions built TCR beta libraries. TCRdb reprocessed the multiplex PCR reads via MiXCR and lists one record per CDR3 protein. This table holds 700,000 or so distinct CDR3 sequences, about 32% found once. As to time point: persistent/refractory GD, antithyroid drugs over 5 years with positive TRAb. The authors made the TCR library using RNA they extracted from PBMCs. Here the sequenced sample was peripheral blood mononuclear cells (PBMCs), taken when the disease was refractory, from a patient treated with antithyroid drugs. These receptors all come from a female donor with Graves disease.

This rearrangement joins TRBV10-3 to TRBJ2-1; 12 bases agree with TRBD2. The CDR3 is 13 amino acids. The germline V gene encodes CDR1 ENHRY and CDR2 SYGVKD. The V gene end was trimmed by 9 bases and the J gene end by 7 bases; junction bases not matched to a gene: 4. The CDR3 DNA sequence: TGTGCCATGGGACTAGCGGGTCGTAATGAGCAGTTCTTC. Protein: CAMGLAGRNEQFF.

This clonotype was recorded only once. This sequence joins TRBV4-1 and TRBJ1-5, with D uncertain. The germline V gene has CDR1 MGHRA and CDR2 YSYEKL. This CDR3 comprises 15 residues. Trimming removed 0 bases at V and 0 bases at J, with 6 bases between. CDR3 nucleotide sequence: TGCGCCAGCAGCCAAGAGTCACATAGCAATCAGCCCCAGCATTTT. This codes for CASSQESHSNQPQHF.

This clonotype appeared a few times. The chain couples TRBV27 to TRBJ1-6; D might be TRBD1 (5 bases). Germline-derived CDR1 and CDR2 are MNHEY and SMNVEV (reference sequence). With 3 bases removed from V and 7 bases from J, the gap between germline ends came to 19 bases. The CDR3 length is 17 residues. The CDR3 loop reads CASSLPDRGVRNSPLHF. In DNA form, the CDR3 reads TGTGCCAGCAGTTTGCCCGACAGAGGGGTGCGCAATTCACCCCTCCACTTT.

This clonotype turned up a few times. The genes are TRBV7-6 and TRBJ2-5; TRBD2 aligns across 7 bases. Germline assignment: CDR1 SGHVS and CDR2 FNYEAQ. The CDR3 consists of 14 residues. Trimming cost V 5 bases and J 6 bases; bases outside gene matches: 9. As DNA, the CDR3 is TGTGCCAGCAGCCCCCTTTCGGGAGGACAGACCCAGTACTTC. Its protein product is CASSPLSGGQTQYF. Filled out from reference TRBV7-6 and TRBJ2-5, the complete variable domain reads GAGVSQSPRYKVTKRGQDVALRCDPISGHVSLYWYRQALGQGPEFLTYFNYEAQQDKSGLPNDRFSAERPEGSISTLTIQRTEQRDSAMYRCASSPLSGGQTQYFGPGTRLLVL.

This clonotype showed up many times. This chain joins TRBV2 and TRBJ2-7; maybe TRBD2 (6 bases). The CDR3 runs 13 residues. Trimming stripped 8 bases from V and 3 bases from J, with 14 bases between. CDR1 and CDR2 from the germline V gene are SNHLY and FYNNEI. DNA for the CDR3: TGTGCCAGCCAACTAGGCGGGGACTACGAGCAGTACTTC. It is translated as CASQLGGDYEQYF.

This clonotype was seen a handful of times. The genes are TRBV20-1 and TRBJ1-2, with D unclear. The CDR3 extends over 14 amino acids. The germline V gene encodes CDR1 DFQATT and CDR2 SNEGSKA (reference sequence). V was trimmed by 0 bases and J by 1 base, leaving 9 bases between them. CDR3 nucleotides: TGCAGTGCTAGAGACGACACCTTTAACTATGGCTACACCTTC. Amino acids: CSARDDTFNYGYTF.

This clonotype was seen once. The V gene is TRBV5-6, the J gene TRBJ2-1; 8 bases are shared with TRBD2. The V gene end was trimmed by 4 bases and the J gene end by 1 base; junction bases not matched to a gene: 10. This CDR3 comprises 17 residues. Germline CDR1 and CDR2: SGHDT and YYEEEE. This CDR3 is CASSPTATSESYNEQFF. As DNA, the CDR3 is TGTGCCAGCAGCCCCACCGCGACTAGCGAATCCTACAATGAGCAGTTCTTC.

The chain uses TRBV29-1 and TRBJ2-7; 9 bases agree with TRBD1. Germline loops: CDR1 SQVTM, CDR2 ANQGSEA. J gave up 5 bases and V 3 bases, and 8 bases lay outside the gene matches. The CDR3 covers 14 residues. CDR3 amino acids: CSVDRGTGQDEQYF. CDR3 in DNA: TGCAGCGTTGATCGGGGGACAGGGCAAGACGAGCAGTACTTC.

Only a few counts were recorded for this clonotype. The rearrangement links TRBV25-1 to TRBJ2-7, with TRBD1 identical over 8 bases. Looked up from germline, CDR1 is MGHDK and CDR2 is SYGVNS. The CDR3 runs 15 residues. V lost 1 base, J lost 7 bases, and 9 bases stayed unmatched. CDR3 sequence (DNA): TGTGCCAGCAGTGAATTAGGGCAGGGGGCTGGAGAGCAGTACTTC. Translating it yields CASSELGQGAGEQYF.

This clonotype was counted at least ten times. The V gene is TRBV27, the J gene TRBJ1-2, with a possible D match to TRBD1 (5 bases). The CDR3 has 13 residues. CDR1 and CDR2 (germline): MNHEY, SMNVEV (reference sequence). With 1 base removed from V and 8 bases from J, the gap between germline ends came to 11 bases. The CDR3 is CASSLYQGSGYTF. The CDR3 DNA sequence: TGTGCCAGCAGTTTATATCAGGGTTCGGGCTACACCTTC.

This clonotype was counted between two and nine times. The rearrangement links TRBV27 to TRBJ1-2; 7 bases match TRBD1. Germline CDR1 and CDR2: MNHEY and SMNVEV (reference sequence). The CDR3 has 16 residues. Trimming took 5 bases from V and 4 from J; bases not matched to a gene: 13. This chain's CDR3 is CASSTNTQTGVYGYTF. CDR3 nucleotide sequence: TGTGCCAGCAGTACAAATACCCAAACAGGGGTCTATGGCTACACCTTC.

J is TRBJ1-2 and V is TRBV18, with a tentative D call TRBD1 (6 bases). V was pared by 6 bases and J by 3 bases, with 8 bases between. Germline-derived CDR1 and CDR2 are KGHSH and LQKENI. This CDR3 spans 12 amino acids. CDR3 loop: CASSAGDYGYTF. In DNA, the CDR3 is TGTGCCAGCTCGGCAGGGGACTATGGCTACACCTTC.

The genes are TRBV20-1 and TRBJ2-7, with TRBD2 matching 12 bases. Germline V gene data show CDR1 as DFQATT and CDR2 as SNEGSKA (reference sequence). The CDR3 totals 14 residues. Trimming at V came to 6 bases and at J to 7 bases, leaving 10 bases not matched to a gene. This CDR3 is CSATKASGRVEQYF. The CDR3 nucleotides are TGCAGTGCCACCAAGGCTAGCGGGAGGGTGGAGCAGTACTTC.

This rearrangement joins TRBV30 to TRBJ1-1; the D gene is possibly TRBD1 (6 bases). The CDR3 has 14 residues. The V gene's germline CDR1 is GTSNPN and CDR2 SVGIG (reference sequence). The V and J ends lost 0 bases and 5 bases respectively, with 13 bases between them. The CDR3 DNA is TGTGCCTGGAGTGTCGGCAGGGGAGGGACTGAAGCTTTCTTT. Translation gives CAWSVGRGGTEAFF.

Only a few counts were recorded for this clonotype. This chain links TRBV6-1 with TRBJ1-1, with D maybe TRBD1 (5 bases). V was clipped by 6 bases and J by 8 bases, with 16 bases between them. CDR1 is MNHNS and CDR2 is SASEGT in the germline V gene. There are 13 residues in the CDR3. The CDR3 loop reads CASSWDRDSEAFF. DNA of the CDR3: TGTGCCAGCAGCTGGGACCGAGACTCCGAAGCTTTCTTT.

This sequence joins TRBV5-1 and TRBJ2-7; 9 bases fit TRBD1. V was clipped by 0 bases and J by 5 bases; unmatched bases: 6. Germline CDR1 and CDR2: SGHRS and YFSETQ. This CDR3 contains 15 residues. For the CDR3, the DNA is TGCGCCAGCAGCTTGGCTGGAACAGGGGGCCACGAGCAGTACTTC. Its protein product is CASSLAGTGGHEQYF.

Note on this clonotype: A far larger clone is only one base removed, so a read error is likely. This chain connects TRBV6-2 or TRBV6-3 to TRBJ2-7; D is unclear. Looked up from germline, CDR1 is MNHEY and CDR2 is SVGEGT. There are 15 residues in the CDR3. V was cut by 0 bases and J by 9 bases, with 18 bases left in between. CDR3 sequence reads: CASSYSPTKASGQYF. The DNA for the CDR3 is TGTGCCAGCAGTTACTCCCCGACAAAGGCCTCCGGGCAGTACTTC.

This rearrangement joins TRBV2 to TRBJ2-2; D might be TRBD1 (5 bases). Trimming cost V 6 bases and J 6 bases, with 17 bases left between them. Germline V CDR1 and CDR2: SNHLY, FYNNEI. The CDR3 has 15 residues. CDR3 in DNA: TGTGCCAGCAGCCCGAGGTCAGGGAATTCCGGGGAGCTGTTTTTT. It is translated as CASSPRSGNSGELFF.

This clonotype was detected ten times or more. The gene calls are TRBV12-3 or TRBV12-4 and TRBJ2-7; D is unclear. The CDR3 is 12 amino acids. With 11 bases removed from V and 1 base from J, the gap between germline ends came to 12 bases. The CDR3 is CALGLPSYEQYF. The CDR3 region has the DNA TGTGCCCTGGGTCTCCCGTCCTACGAGCAGTACTTC.